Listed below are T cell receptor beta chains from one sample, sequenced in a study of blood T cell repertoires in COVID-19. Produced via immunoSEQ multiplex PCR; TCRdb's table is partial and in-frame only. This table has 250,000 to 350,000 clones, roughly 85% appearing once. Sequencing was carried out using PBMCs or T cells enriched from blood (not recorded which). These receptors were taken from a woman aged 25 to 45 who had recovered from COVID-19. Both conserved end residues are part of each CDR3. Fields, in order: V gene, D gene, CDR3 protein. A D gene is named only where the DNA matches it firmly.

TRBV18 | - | CASSPTRQQDNSPLHF
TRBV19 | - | CASSIPGVLREQFF
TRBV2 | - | CASSEAGGLGNQPQHF
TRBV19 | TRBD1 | CASRMRGPGGLFF
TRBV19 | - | CASSIGGYSNQPQHF
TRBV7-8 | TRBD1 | CASSSDRSHGYTF
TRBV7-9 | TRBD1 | CASSSTGYNQPQHF
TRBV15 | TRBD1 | CATSTKTGVNSPLHF
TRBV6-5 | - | CASSFQGRDNSPLHF
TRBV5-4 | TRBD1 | CASSLGAGGLQETQYF
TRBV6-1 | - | CASSEITGGNTEAFF
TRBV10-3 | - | CAITQGPNTEAFF
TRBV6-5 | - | CASRWARNTEAFF
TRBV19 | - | CASSAQIGSGGNYGYTF
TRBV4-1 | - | CASSQGVDYEQYF